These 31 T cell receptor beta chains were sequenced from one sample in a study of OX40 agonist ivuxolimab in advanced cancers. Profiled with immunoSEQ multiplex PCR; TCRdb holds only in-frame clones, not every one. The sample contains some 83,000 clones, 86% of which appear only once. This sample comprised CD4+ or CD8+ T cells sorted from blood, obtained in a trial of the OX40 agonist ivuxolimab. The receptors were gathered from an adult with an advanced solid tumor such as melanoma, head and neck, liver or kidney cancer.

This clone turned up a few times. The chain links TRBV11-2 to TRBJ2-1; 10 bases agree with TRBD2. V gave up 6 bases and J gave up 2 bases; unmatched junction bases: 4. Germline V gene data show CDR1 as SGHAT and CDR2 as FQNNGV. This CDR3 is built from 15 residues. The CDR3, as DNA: TGTGCCAGCAGGTCAGCGGGGGGGGCCTACAATGAGCAGTTCTTC. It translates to CASRSAGGAYNEQFF. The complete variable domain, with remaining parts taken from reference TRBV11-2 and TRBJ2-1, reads EAGVAQSPRYKIIEKRQSVAFWCNPISGHATLYWYQQILGQGPKLLIQFQNNGVVDDSQLPKDRFSAERLKGVDSTLKIQPAKLEDSAVYLCASRSAGGAYNEQFFGPGTRLTVL.

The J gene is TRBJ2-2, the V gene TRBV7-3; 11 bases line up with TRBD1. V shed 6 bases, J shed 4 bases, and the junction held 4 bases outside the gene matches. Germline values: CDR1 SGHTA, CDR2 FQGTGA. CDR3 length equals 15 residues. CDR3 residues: CASSAGTGGTGELFF. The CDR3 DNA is TGTGCCAGCAGTGCCGGGACAGGGGGCACCGGGGAGCTGTTTTTT.

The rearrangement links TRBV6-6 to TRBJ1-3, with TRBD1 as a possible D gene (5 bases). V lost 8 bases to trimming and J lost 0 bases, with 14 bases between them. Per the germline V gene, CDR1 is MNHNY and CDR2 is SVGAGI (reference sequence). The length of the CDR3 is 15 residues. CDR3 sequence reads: CASGKGPSSGNTIYF. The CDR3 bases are TGTGCCAGCGGAAAGGGACCCTCCTCTGGAAACACCATATATTTT.

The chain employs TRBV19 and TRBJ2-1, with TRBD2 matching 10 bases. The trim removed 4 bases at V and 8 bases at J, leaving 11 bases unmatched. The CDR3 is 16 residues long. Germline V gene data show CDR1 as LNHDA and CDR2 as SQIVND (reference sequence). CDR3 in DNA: TGTGCCAGTAGTACTCGACTAGCGGGCTGGCTCGATGAGCAGTTCTTC. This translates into CASSTRLAGWLDEQFF.

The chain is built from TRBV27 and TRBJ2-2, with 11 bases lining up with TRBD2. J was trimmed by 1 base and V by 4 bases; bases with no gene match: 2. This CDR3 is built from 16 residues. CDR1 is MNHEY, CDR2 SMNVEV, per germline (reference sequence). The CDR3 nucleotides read TGTGCCAGCAGTTCCGGGACTAGCGGGAACACCGGGGAGCTGTTTTTT. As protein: CASSSGTSGNTGELFF.

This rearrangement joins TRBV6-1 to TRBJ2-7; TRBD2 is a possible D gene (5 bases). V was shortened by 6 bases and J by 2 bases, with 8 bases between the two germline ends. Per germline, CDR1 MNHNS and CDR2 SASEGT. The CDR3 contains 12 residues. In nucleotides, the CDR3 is TGTGCCAGCAGCGGGAATACCTACGAGCAGTACTTC. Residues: CASSGNTYEQYF.

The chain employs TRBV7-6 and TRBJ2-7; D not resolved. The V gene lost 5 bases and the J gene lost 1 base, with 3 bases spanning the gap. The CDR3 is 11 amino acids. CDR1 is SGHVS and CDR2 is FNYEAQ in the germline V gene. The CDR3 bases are TGTGCCAGCAGCGGGTCCTACGAGCAGTACTTC. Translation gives CASSGSYEQYF.

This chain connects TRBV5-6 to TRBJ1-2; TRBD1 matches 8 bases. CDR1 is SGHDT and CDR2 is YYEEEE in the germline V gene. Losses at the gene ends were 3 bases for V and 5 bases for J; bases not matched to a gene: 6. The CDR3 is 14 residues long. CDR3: CASSSYRGGYGYTF. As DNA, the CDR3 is TGTGCCAGCAGCTCATACAGGGGGGGATATGGCTACACCTTC.

In DNA form, the CDR3 reads TGCAGCGTCTACAGGGACGTGGCCTATGGCTACACCTTC. Its protein product is CSVYRDVAYGYTF. This rearrangement joins TRBV29-1 to TRBJ1-2; tentative D call: TRBD1 (6 bases). Between the trimmed V and J ends, which lost 6 bases and 4 bases, there was a span of 15 bases. This CDR3 spans 13 amino acids. Germline lookup yields CDR1 SQVTM and CDR2 ANQGSEA. Using reference TRBV29-1 and TRBJ1-2 for the parts outside the CDR3, the full variable domain is SAVISQKPSRDICQRGTSLTIQCQVDSQVTMMFWYRQQPGQSLTLIATANQGSEATYESGFVIDKFPISRPNLTFSTLTVSNMSPEDSSIYLCSVYRDVAYGYTFGSGTRLTVV.

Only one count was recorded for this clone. The chain's CDR3 is CASSSTGGAELFF. CDR3 nucleotide sequence: TGTGCCAGCAGCTCGACAGGGGGCGCAGAACTGTTTTTT. The gene calls are TRBV7-9 and TRBJ1-4, with 10 bases that match TRBD1. This CDR3 is 13 amino acids long. Trimming cost V 4 bases and J 12 bases; bases outside gene matches: 5. Germline CDR1 SEHNR, CDR2 FQNEAQ (reference sequence).

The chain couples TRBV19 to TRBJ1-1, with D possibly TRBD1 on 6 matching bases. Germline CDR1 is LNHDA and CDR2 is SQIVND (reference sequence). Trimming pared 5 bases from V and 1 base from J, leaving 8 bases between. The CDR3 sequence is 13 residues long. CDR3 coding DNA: TGTGCCAGTAGTCCACAGGGGAACACTGAAGCTTTCTTT. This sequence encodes CASSPQGNTEAFF.

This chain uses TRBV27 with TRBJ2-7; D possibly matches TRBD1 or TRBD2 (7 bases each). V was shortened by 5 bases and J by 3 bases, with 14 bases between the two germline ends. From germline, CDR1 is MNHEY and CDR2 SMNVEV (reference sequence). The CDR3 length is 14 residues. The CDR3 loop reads CASSRGGGFYEQYF. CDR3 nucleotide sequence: TGTGCCAGCAGTCGGGGAGGGGGCTTCTACGAGCAGTACTTC.

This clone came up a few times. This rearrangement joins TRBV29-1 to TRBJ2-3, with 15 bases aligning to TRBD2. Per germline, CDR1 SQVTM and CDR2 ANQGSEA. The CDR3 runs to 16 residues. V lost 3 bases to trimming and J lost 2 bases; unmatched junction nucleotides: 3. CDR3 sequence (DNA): TGCAGCGTTGAGGGACTAGCGGGGGGACCCACAGATACGCAGTATTTT. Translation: CSVEGLAGGPTDTQYF.

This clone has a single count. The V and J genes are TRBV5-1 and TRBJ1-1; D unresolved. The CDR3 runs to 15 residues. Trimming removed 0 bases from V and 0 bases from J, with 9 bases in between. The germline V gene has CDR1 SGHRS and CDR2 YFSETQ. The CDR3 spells CASSLGIRMNTEAFF. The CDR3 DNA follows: TGCGCCAGCAGCTTGGGGATACGCATGAACACTGAAGCTTTCTTT.

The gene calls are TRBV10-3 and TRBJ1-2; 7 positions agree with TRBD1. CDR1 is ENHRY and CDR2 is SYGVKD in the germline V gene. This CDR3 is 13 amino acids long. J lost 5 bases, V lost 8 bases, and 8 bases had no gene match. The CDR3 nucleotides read TGTGCCATCGGGTCGGACAGGAAATATGGCTACACCTTC. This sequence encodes CAIGSDRKYGYTF.

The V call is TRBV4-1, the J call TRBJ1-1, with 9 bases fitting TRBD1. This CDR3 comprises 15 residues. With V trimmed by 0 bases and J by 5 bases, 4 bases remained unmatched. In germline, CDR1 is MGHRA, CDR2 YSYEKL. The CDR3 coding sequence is TGCGCCAGCAGCCAAGAAGGGACAGGGAGGACTGAAGCTTTCTTT. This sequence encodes CASSQEGTGRTEAFF.

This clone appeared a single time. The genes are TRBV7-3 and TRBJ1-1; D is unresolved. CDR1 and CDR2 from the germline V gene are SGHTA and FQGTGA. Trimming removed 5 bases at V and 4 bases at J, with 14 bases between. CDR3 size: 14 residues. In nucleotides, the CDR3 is TGTGCCAGCAGCCTCGGGGTAGGGAGCACTGAAGCTTTCTTT. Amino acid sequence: CASSLGVGSTEAFF.

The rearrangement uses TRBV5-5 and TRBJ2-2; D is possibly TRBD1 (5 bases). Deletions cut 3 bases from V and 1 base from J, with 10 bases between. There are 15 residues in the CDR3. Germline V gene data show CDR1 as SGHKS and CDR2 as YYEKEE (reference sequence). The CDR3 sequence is CASSSETENTGELFF. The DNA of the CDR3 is TGTGCCAGCAGCTCGGAGACAGAGAACACCGGGGAGCTGTTTTTT.

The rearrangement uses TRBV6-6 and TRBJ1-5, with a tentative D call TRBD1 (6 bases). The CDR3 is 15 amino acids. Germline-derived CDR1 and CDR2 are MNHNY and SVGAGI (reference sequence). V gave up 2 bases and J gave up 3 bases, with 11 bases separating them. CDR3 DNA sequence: TGTGCCAGCAGTTACCAGGGGCAATACAATCAGCCCCAGCATTTT. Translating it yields CASSYQGQYNQPQHF.

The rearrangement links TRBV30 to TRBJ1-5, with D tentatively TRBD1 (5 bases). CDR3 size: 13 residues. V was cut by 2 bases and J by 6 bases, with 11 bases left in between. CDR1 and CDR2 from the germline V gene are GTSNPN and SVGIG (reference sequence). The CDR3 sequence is CAWSSQGGQPQHF. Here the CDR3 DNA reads TGTGCCTGGAGTTCCCAGGGAGGTCAGCCCCAGCATTTT. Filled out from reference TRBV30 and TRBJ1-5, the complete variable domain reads SQTIHQWPATLVQPVGSPLSLECTVEGTSNPNLYWYRQAAGRGLQLLFYSVGIGQISSEVPQNLSASRPQDRQFILSSKKLLLSDSGFYLCAWSSQGGQPQHFGDGTRLSIL.

The CDR3 nucleotides read TGTGCCAGCAGTTTATTGAGCGGCGACCTCCGCCAGCCCCAGCATTTT. It yields the protein CASSLLSGDLRQPQHF. This chain joins TRBV27 and TRBJ1-5; no clear D gene. The V end lost 1 base, the J end lost 7 bases, and 17 bases lay between the germline ends. Germline-derived CDR1 and CDR2 are MNHEY and SMNVEV (reference sequence). The CDR3 has 16 amino acids.

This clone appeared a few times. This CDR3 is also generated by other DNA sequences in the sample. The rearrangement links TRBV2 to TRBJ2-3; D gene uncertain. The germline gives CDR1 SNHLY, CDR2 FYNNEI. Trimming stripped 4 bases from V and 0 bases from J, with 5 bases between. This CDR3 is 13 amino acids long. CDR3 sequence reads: CASSGASTDTQYF. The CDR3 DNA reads TGTGCCAGCAGTGGGGCTAGCACAGATACGCAGTATTTT.

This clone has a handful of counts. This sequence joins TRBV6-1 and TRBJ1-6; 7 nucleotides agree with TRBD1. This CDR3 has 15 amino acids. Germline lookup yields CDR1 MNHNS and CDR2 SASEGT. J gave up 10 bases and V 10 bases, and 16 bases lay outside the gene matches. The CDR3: CAIMEAGGLGSPLHF. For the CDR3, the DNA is TGTGCCATCATGGAGGCAGGGGGACTTGGATCACCCCTCCACTTT.

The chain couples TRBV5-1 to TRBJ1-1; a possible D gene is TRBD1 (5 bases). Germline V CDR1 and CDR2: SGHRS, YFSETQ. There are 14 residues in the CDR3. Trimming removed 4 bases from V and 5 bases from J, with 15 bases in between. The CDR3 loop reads CASSRGSRGTEAFF. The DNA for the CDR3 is TGCGCCAGCAGCCGAGGATCACGGGGGACTGAAGCTTTCTTT.

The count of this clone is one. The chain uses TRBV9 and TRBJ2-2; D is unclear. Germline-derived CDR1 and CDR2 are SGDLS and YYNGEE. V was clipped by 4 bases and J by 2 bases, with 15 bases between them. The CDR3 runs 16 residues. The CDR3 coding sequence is TGTGCCAGCAGCCCCGCGGTAGGAGTAAACACCGGGGAGCTGTTTTTT. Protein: CASSPAVGVNTGELFF.

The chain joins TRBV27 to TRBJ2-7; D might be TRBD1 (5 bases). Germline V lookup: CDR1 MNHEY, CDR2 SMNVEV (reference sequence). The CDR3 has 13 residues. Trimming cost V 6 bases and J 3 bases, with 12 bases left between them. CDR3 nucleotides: TGTGCCAGCAGGGGGCCTGCTGGCTACGAGCAGTACTTC. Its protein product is CASRGPAGYEQYF.

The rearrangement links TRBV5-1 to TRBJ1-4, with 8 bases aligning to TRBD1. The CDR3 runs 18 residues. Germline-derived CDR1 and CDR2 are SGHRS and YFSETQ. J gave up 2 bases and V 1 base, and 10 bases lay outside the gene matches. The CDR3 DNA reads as TGCGCCAGCAGCTTGACGCCCGGCAGGGGGCATACTAATGAAAAACTGTTTTTT. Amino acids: CASSLTPGRGHTNEKLFF.

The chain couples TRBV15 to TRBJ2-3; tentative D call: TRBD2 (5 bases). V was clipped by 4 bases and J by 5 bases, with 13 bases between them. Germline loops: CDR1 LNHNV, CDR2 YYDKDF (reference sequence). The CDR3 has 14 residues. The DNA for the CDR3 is TGTGCCACCAGCAACCCAAGCGAGGGAGATACGCAGTATTTT. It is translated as CATSNPSEGDTQYF. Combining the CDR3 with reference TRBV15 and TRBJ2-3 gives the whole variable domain DAMVIQNPRYQVTQFGKPVTLSCSQTLNHNVMYWYQQKSSQAPKLLFHYYDKDFNNEADTPDNFQSRRPNTSFCFLDIRSPGLGDTAMYLCATSNPSEGDTQYFGPGTRLTVL.

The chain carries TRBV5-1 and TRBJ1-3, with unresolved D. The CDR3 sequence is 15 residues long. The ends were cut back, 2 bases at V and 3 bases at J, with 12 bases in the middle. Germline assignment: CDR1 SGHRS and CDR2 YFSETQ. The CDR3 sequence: CASSFEGSNGNTIYF. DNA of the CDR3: TGCGCCAGCAGCTTCGAGGGCTCGAATGGAAACACCATATATTTT.

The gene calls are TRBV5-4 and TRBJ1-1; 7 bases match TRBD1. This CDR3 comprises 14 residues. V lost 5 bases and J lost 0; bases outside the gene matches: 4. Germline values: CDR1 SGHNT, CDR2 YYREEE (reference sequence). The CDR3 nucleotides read TGTGCCAGCAGGCAGGGGGTCATGAACACTGAAGCTTTCTTT. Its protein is CASRQGVMNTEAFF.

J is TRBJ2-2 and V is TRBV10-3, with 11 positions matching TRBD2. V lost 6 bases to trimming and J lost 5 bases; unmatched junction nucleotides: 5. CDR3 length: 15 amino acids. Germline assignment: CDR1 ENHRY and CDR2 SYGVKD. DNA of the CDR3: TGTGCCATCAGCCGCGGGACTAGCGGAACCGGGGAGCTGTTTTTT. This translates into CAISRGTSGTGELFF.